The 17 T cell receptor beta chains in this list originate from one sample, sequenced in a study of T cells in Graves' hyperthyroidism and ophthalmopathy. Amplification of TCR beta CDR3 regions was performed using RNA transcripts as template. Researchers ran a first-round RT-PCR on the TCR CDR3 using the HTBI primer set. TCRdb itself ran the multiplex PCR reads through MiXCR, one entry per CDR3 protein. Of 370,000 or so distinct CDR3 sequences in the sample, 25% were seen once. Specimen: blood. The receptors were sampled from a man aged 50 to 60 with Graves' hyperthyroidism.

The genes are TRBV20-1 and TRBJ2-4, with TRBD2 as a possible D gene (7 bases). The length of the CDR3 is 18 residues. V was trimmed by 5 bases and J by 3 bases, leaving 26 bases between them. Germline assignment: CDR1 DFQATT and CDR2 SNEGSKA (reference sequence). The CDR3 region is CSAERRRGGSPDKNIQYF. The CDR3 DNA sequence: TGCAGTGCTGAGAGGCGGAGGGGGGGTAGCCCCGACAAAAACATTCAGTACTTC.

This clonotype has more than one count but fewer than ten. The chain has TRBV7-2 and TRBJ2-1; 8 bases agree with TRBD2. With V trimmed by 5 bases and J by 3 bases, 6 bases remained unmatched. The germline V gene has CDR1 SGHTA and CDR2 FQGNSA. This CDR3 is built from 15 residues. CDR3 nucleotides: TGTGCCAGCAGCCCGGGCGGGAGGCTCTACAATGAGCAGTTCTTC. This translates into CASSPGGRLYNEQFF.

Comment on this clonotype: A single base separates this from a much larger clone, so it may be a read error. The rearrangement uses TRBV2 and TRBJ2-7; weak D call: TRBD2 (5 bases). V was trimmed by 6 bases and J by 9 bases, leaving 6 bases between them. There are 9 residues in the CDR3. Germline CDR1 is SNHLY and CDR2 is FYNNEI. The CDR3 here is CASRSGQYF. The CDR3 DNA follows: TGTGCCAGCAGGAGCGGGCAGTACTTC.

The rearrangement joins TRBV20-1 to TRBJ2-7; D possibly uses TRBD1 or TRBD2 (6 bases each). The CDR3 is 13 amino acids. Germline CDR1 and CDR2: DFQATT and SNEGSKA (reference sequence). V shed 2 bases and J shed 5 bases, with 13 bases lying between them. CDR3 sequence reads: CSARRGALNEQYF. The CDR3, as DNA: TGCAGTGCTAGAAGGGGGGCTCTCAACGAGCAGTACTTC.

A word on this clonotype: Compared with germline, one end of the junction differs, possibly owing to a read error. The chain recombines TRBV5-1 with TRBJ2-7; D gene unclear. The germline V gene has CDR1 SGHRS and CDR2 YFSETQ. The CDR3 has 13 residues. The CDR3: CASSLASEDEQYF. CDR3 DNA: TGTGCCAGCAGCTTGGCCTCTGAGGACGAGCAGTACTTC.

This clonotype was found a few times. This chain uses TRBV4-1 with TRBJ2-1, with 9 bases fitting TRBD1. CDR3 size: 15 residues. V lost 1 base and J lost 7; bases outside the gene matches: 5. Germline loops: CDR1 MGHRA, CDR2 YSYEKL. CDR3 in amino acids: CASSQVYRGRNEQFF. CDR3 nucleotides: TGCGCCAGCAGCCAAGTTTACAGGGGGCGAAATGAGCAGTTCTTC.

This chain uses TRBV28 with TRBJ1-1, with 9 bases lining up with TRBD1. After removal of 1 base from V and 5 bases from J, the junction contained 8 bases not matched to a gene. The CDR3 sequence is 16 residues long. In germline, CDR1 is MDHEN, CDR2 SYDVKM. The CDR3 DNA reads TGTGCCAGCAGTTTATTGGACAGGGGAGAATTGACTGAAGCTTTCTTT. Its protein is CASSLLDRGELTEAFF.

This clonotype came up many times. The chain is built from TRBV6-5 and TRBJ2-7, with a possible D match to TRBD2 (6 bases). Trimming left V 2 bases short and J 6 bases short, with 20 bases between. The CDR3 has 16 residues. Per germline, CDR1 MNHEY and CDR2 SVGAGI. The CDR3 protein is CASSYPTAGRGGEQYF. The CDR3 DNA sequence: TGTGCCAGCAGTTACCCCACAGCGGGCCGGGGAGGCGAGCAGTACTTC.

This clonotype showed up just a few times. The chain has TRBV20-1 and TRBJ2-1, with D tentatively TRBD1 or TRBD2 (5 bases each). Germline CDR1 and CDR2: DFQATT and SNEGSKA (reference sequence). V was shortened by 4 bases and J by 6 bases, with 16 bases between the two germline ends. This CDR3 has 14 residues. Here the CDR3 reads CSAKGGRGTNEQFF. The DNA for the CDR3 is TGCAGTGCTAAAGGAGGTCGGGGCACCAATGAGCAGTTCTTC.

The genes are TRBV4-1 and TRBJ2-7, with unresolved D. CDR1 and CDR2 (germline): MGHRA, YSYEKL. Between the trimmed V and J ends, which lost 1 base and 5 bases, there was a span of 9 bases. This CDR3 spans 13 amino acids. The CDR3 reads CASSQVTGDEQYF. In DNA form, the CDR3 reads TGCGCCAGCAGCCAAGTTACTGGTGACGAGCAGTACTTC.

The chain combines TRBV6-1 with TRBJ2-7; TRBD1 is a possible D gene (6 bases). The V gene's germline CDR1 is MNHNS and CDR2 SASEGT. The length of the CDR3 is 13 residues. Between the trimmed V and J ends, which lost 3 bases and 6 bases, there was a span of 12 bases. The CDR3, as DNA: TGTGCCAGCAGTGATGGACAGCAAGGCGAGCAGTACTTC. It encodes CASSDGQQGEQYF.

This clonotype was observed a few times. V usage is TRBV20-1 and J usage is TRBJ2-7, with D possibly TRBD2 on 6 matching bases. With 6 bases removed from V and 2 bases from J, the gap between germline ends came to 20 bases. From germline, CDR1 is DFQATT and CDR2 SNEGSKA (reference sequence). This CDR3 region has 15 residues. CDR3 sequence (DNA): TGCAGTGCCATTAAAGCTAGCGCGCACCCCTACGAGCAGTACTTC. This gives the protein CSAIKASAHPYEQYF.

This clonotype was detected a few times. The CDR3 nucleotides are TGTGCCAGCAGCTTAGATACCGGGACAGGGTTGTACAATGAGCAGTTCTTC. Translated, it gives CASSLDTGTGLYNEQFF. This chain connects TRBV11-3 to TRBJ2-1; 9 bases line up with TRBD1. CDR3 length: 17 amino acids. From germline, CDR1 is SGHNT and CDR2 YENEEA. Germline trimming cut 0 bases from V and 4 bases from J; bases unmatched to any gene: 7.

This chain joins TRBV12-3 or TRBV12-4 and TRBJ1-1; D call uncertain. This CDR3 region has 14 residues. V dropped 2 bases and J dropped 0 bases, with 7 bases sitting between them. In nucleotides, the CDR3 is TGTGCCAGCAGTTTACAGCCCATGAACACTGAAGCTTTCTTT. This gives the protein CASSLQPMNTEAFF.

Notes on this clonotype: A much more abundant neighbour one base away suggests this may be a read error. The gene calls are TRBV7-3 and TRBJ2-5; D call uncertain. CDR3 length: 15 residues. From germline, CDR1 is SGHTA and CDR2 FQGTGA. The CDR3 DNA is TGTGCCAGCAGCTTAGGTGTGGCAGGCCAAGACACCCAGTACTTC. The encoded protein is CASSLGVAGQDTQYF.

In this sample, this clonotype turned up a few times. The CDR3 region has the DNA TGCGCCAGCAGCTTGGGACTAAAAAAAAGCACAGATACGCAGTATTTT. Translated: CASSLGLKKSTDTQYF. This rearrangement joins TRBV5-1 to TRBJ2-3; weak D call: TRBD2 (5 bases). With 0 bases removed from V and 0 bases from J, the gap between germline ends came to 11 bases. Germline assignment: CDR1 SGHRS and CDR2 YFSETQ. The CDR3 extends over 16 amino acids.

This clonotype was picked up many times. The rearrangement links TRBV7-2 to TRBJ2-7; the D gene is possibly TRBD1 (5 bases). Germline values: CDR1 SGHTA, CDR2 FQGNSA. This CDR3 is built from 15 residues. V shed 1 base and J shed 0 bases, with 10 bases lying between them. The chain's CDR3 is CASSLVQESSYEQYF. In nucleotides, the CDR3 is TGTGCCAGCAGCTTAGTACAGGAGAGCTCCTACGAGCAGTACTTC.